This T cell receptor (beta chain) was documented in a study of tumor and adjacent non-tumor tissue in lung cancer. Regarding the study as a whole: Compared with tumor, normal lung showed significantly lower TCR diversity.

No cell sorting was done before RNA was extracted from the tissue. TCRbeta libraries were built with three rounds of nested PCR, modified from ARM-PCR. TCRdb redid the calling of the multiplex PCR reads with MiXCR, one entry per CDR3 protein. The sample lists some 74,000 distinct CDR3 sequences; just under 75% were seen once. As to this clonotype: Antigen unknown.

The TCR sequence derives from a woman aged 40-49 years with non-small cell lung cancer. Source material: lung tumor tissue.

CDR3 sequence reads: CASSSPGRTKGGYEQYF. The CDR3 bases are TGTGCCAGCAGCTCGCCCGGTCGGACGAAGGGCGGCTACGAGCAGTACTTC. This chain joins TRBV11-2 and TRBJ2-7; D is unclear. Germline values: CDR1 SGHAT, CDR2 FQNNGV. This CDR3 comprises 17 residues. Trimming shortened V by 4 bases and J by 3 bases, and 22 bases separated the two germline ends.